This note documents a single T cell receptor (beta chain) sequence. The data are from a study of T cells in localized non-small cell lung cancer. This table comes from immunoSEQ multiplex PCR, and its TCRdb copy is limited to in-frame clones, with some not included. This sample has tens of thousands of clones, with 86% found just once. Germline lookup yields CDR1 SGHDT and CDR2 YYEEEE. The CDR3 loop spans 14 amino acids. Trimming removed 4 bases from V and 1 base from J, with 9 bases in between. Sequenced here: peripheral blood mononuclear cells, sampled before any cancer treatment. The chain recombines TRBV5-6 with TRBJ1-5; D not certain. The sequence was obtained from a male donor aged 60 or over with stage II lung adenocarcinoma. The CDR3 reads CASSRLQSNQPQHF. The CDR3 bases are TGTGCCAGCAGCCGGCTACAGAGCAATCAGCCCCAGCATTTT.